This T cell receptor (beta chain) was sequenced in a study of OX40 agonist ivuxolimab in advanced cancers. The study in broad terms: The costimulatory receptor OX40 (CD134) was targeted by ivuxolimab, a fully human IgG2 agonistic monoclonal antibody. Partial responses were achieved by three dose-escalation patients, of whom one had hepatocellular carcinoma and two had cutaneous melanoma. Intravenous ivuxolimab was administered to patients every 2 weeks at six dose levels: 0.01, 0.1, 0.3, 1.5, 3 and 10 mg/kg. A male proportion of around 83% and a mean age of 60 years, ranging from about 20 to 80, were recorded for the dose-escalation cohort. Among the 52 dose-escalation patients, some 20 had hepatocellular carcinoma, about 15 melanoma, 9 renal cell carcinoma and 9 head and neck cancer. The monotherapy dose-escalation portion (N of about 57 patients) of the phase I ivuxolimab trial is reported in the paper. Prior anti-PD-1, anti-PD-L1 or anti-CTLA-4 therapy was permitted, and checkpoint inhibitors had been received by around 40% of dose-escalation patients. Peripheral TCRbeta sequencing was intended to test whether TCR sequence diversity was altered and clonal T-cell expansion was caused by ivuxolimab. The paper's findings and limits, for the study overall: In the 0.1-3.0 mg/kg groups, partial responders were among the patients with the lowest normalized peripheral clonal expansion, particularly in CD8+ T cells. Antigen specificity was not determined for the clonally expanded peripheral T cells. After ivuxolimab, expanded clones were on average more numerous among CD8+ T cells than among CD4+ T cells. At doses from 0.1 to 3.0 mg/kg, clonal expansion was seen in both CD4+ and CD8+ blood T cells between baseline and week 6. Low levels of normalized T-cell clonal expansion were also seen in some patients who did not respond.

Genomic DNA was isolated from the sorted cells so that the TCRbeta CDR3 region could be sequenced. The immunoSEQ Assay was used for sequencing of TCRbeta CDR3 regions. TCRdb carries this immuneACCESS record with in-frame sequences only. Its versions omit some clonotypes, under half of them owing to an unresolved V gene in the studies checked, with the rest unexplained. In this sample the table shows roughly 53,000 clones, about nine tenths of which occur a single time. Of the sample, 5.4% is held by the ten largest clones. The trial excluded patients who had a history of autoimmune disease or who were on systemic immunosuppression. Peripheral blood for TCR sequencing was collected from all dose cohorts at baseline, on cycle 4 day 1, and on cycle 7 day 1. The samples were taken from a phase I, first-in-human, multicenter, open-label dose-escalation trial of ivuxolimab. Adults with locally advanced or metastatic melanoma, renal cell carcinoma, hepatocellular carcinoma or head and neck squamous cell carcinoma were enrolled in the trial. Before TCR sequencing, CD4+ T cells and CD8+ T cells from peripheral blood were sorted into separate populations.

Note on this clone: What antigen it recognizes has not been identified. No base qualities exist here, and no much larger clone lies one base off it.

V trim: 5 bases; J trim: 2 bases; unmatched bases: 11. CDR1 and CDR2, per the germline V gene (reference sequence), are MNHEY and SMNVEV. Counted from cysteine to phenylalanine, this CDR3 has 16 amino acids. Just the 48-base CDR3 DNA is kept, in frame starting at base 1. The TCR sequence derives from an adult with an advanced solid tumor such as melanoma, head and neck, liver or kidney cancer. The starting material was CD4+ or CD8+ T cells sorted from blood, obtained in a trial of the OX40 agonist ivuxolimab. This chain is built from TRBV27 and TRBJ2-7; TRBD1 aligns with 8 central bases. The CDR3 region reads CASSNLRTGQTYEQYF. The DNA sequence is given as TGTGCCAGCAGTAACCTCCGGACAGGGCAAACCTACGAGCAGTACTTC.